This TCR beta chain appears in the sequencing data of a study of cytomegalovirus exposure and HLA in healthy donors. Study overall: It was reported in a later analysis that the same platform had been used for the 120 or so validation repertoires as for the roughly 670 first-cohort repertoires. Study-wide results and caveats: The CMV antigen specificity of a few CMV-associated chains was confirmed through in vitro analysis.

Among the 120 or so subjects of the validation cohort, separate from the approximately 700-subject first cohort, were the donors. The data were produced by immunoSEQ multiplex PCR, yet TCRdb's version contains in-frame clones alone and is incomplete. This table holds fewer than 120,000 clones, roughly nine tenths found once. V lost 4 bases and J 5 bases, leaving 5 bases between the germline ends. CDR1 is LGHNA and CDR2 is YNFKEQ in the germline V gene. This CDR3 has 12 residues. Turning to this clone: The target antigen is unknown. Distinct nucleotide sequences in the sample also encode this CDR3.

The chain links TRBV4-2 to TRBJ1-4; the D is unclear. The TCR originated in a woman under 30 in good health and CMV-seronegative. The specimen sequenced was PBMCs. CDR3 protein: CASSPQNEKLFF. The DNA for the CDR3 is TGTGCCAGCAGCCCCCAAAATGAAAAACTGTTTTTT.